The source of this T cell receptor beta chain is a study of a mutant IDH1 vaccine in newly diagnosed glioma. Assay used: immunoSEQ multiplex PCR; TCRdb lists only in-frame clones, some missing. Among 25,000 to 35,000 clones listed, roughly four fifths were seen once. Time point given: week 47, end of study. Every single dose of the vaccine, 300 ug of mutant IDH1 20-mer peptide, came with topical imiquimod. In the case of this clone: Its specificity is not known.

This receptor was taken from a man aged 25-45 years with glioma. The specimen was PBMCs, collected from a glioma patient whose treatment included an IDH1 peptide vaccine.

The CDR3 bases are TGTGCCAGCAGCACGACTTCTAGCACAGATACGCAGTATTTT. It yields the protein CASSTTSSTDTQYF. V and J are TRBV7-9 and TRBJ2-3; no clear D gene. The germline CDR1 and CDR2 sequences are SEHNR and FQNEAQ (reference sequence). Trimming took 5 bases from V and 0 from J, leaving 9 bases between them. CDR3 length equals 14 residues.